This is a list of T cell receptor beta chains from one sample in a study of T cell repertoires in cytomegalovirus infection. TCRdb reprocessed the reads with MiXCR, giving one entry per CDR3 protein. The table includes approximately 400,000 distinct CDR3 sequences, approximately 31% detected once. The sequenced sample consisted of PBMCs. The receptors were sampled from a human donor in good health (CMV status not recorded). Some clones in this sample may be carry-over from other donors' samples. The CDR3 runs from the conserved cysteine through the conserved F or W. Each record gives: CDR3 length, clone size, V gene, CDR3 protein. The size field is filled for only some rows; it gives once, few, many or a size class.

CDR3 length: 15; clone size: few; V gene: TRBV20-1; CDR3 protein: CSAREASAPNSPLHF
CDR3 length: 13; clone size: few; V gene: TRBV6-1; CDR3 protein: CASSPDRAQPQHF
CDR3 length: 17; clone size: .; V gene: TRBV5-6; CDR3 protein: CASSSREWHYPGQPQHF
CDR3 length: 16; clone size: once; V gene: TRBV12-3/TRBV12-4; CDR3 protein: CASSPAWGQLYNEQLF
CDR3 length: 13; clone size: few; V gene: TRBV4-1; CDR3 protein: CASSQGYGSEQFF
CDR3 length: 18; clone size: few; V gene: TRBV7-8; CDR3 protein: CASSLDFRQGGLNQPQHF
CDR3 length: 14; clone size: .; V gene: TRBV2; CDR3 protein: CASIGTGVTYEQYF
CDR3 length: 16; clone size: .; V gene: TRBV7-7; CDR3 protein: CASSSGLAGGQETRYF
CDR3 length: 16; clone size: .; V gene: TRBV11-2; CDR3 protein: CASSLGPTGGSYEQYF
CDR3 length: 18; clone size: .; V gene: TRBV5-4; CDR3 protein: CASSLDTGGLASTDTQYF
CDR3 length: 15; clone size: .; V gene: TRBV6-5; CDR3 protein: CASSPSGGFYNEQFF
CDR3 length: 15; clone size: .; V gene: TRBV19; CDR3 protein: CASRSRAGNQETQYF
CDR3 length: 14; clone size: .; V gene: TRBV6-5; CDR3 protein: CASSYKINTGELFF
CDR3 length: 12; clone size: few; V gene: TRBV20-1; CDR3 protein: CSAVQGGTEAFF
CDR3 length: 17; clone size: many; V gene: TRBV7-2; CDR3 protein: CASSSKGWALGEETQYF
CDR3 length: 14; clone size: .; V gene: TRBV6-6; CDR3 protein: CASSYLRRGETQYF
CDR3 length: 14; clone size: .; V gene: TRBV4-2; CDR3 protein: CASSQEYPNTEAFF